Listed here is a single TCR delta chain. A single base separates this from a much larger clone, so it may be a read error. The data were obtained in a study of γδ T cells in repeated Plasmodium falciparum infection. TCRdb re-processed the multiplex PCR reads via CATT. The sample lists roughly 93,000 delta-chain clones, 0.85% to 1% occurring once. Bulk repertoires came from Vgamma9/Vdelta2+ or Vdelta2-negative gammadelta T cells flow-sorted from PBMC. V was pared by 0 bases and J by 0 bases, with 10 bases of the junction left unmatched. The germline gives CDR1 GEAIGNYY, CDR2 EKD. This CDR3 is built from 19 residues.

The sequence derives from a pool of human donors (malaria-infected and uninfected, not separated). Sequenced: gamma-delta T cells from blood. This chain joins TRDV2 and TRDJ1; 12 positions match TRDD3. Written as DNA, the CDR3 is TGTGCCTGTGACACCCGCCGGGCTGGGGGATACGAGGACACCGATAAACTCATCTTT. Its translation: CACDTRRAGGYEDTDKLIF.